The clone carrying this T cell receptor (beta chain) has only a few counts. CDR1 LNHDA and CDR2 SQIVND come from the germline V gene (reference sequence). The CDR3 runs 15 residues. V lost 3 bases to trimming and J lost 0 bases, with 11 bases between them. From approximately 430 ng of RNA, a library with molecular barcoded alpha/delta and beta/gamma adaptors was made. Each CDR3 protein gets one entry after TCRdb re-called the reads with MiXCR. Here the sample spans over 50,000 distinct CDR3 sequences, 15% to 20% being singletons. The sample is drawn from a study of read filtering for tumor transcriptome and immune sequencing.

V usage is TRBV19 and J usage is TRBJ1-1; D might be TRBD1 (5 bases). The sequence came from a donor at least 40 years old with multiple myeloma. The specimen was a population of CD138-negative cells sorted from bone marrow. CDR3 loop: CASSIPGTVNTEAFF. CDR3 in DNA: TGTGCCAGTAGTATCCCCGGGACGGTGAACACTGAAGCTTTCTTT.